These T cell receptor beta chains were read from a single sample in a study of blood T cell repertoires in COVID-19. Produced via immunoSEQ multiplex PCR; TCRdb's table is partial and in-frame only. The data contain some 270,000 clones, approximately 83% of them singletons. Sample: PBMCs or T cells enriched from blood (not recorded which). These receptor sequences come from a young woman who had recovered from COVID-19. CDR3s include the opening cysteine and the closing phenylalanine or tryptophan. D genes are given only for firm matches. Clone sizes are given selectively: once, few, many, or a class where the clone is expanded.

cdr3_nt cdr3_aa j_call d_call clone_size v_call
TGTGCCAGCAGCCCCGCCTACGAGCAGTACTTC CASSPAYEQYF TRBJ2-7 NA NA TRBV7-8
TGTGCCAGCAGCTTAGGAGCGGGAGGAGATACGCAGTATTTT CASSLGAGGDTQYF TRBJ2-3 TRBD2 NA TRBV7-9
TGTGCCAGCAGCCGCGGGAGGGCGGCAGATACGCAGTATTTT CASSRGRAADTQYF TRBJ2-3 TRBD2 NA TRBV3-1/TRBV3-2
TGTGCCAGCAGCCTAGGACAGACATATGGCTACACCTTC CASSLGQTYGYTF TRBJ1-2 NA NA TRBV7-9
TGTGCCAGCAGTTTATCTATTACCGGGACAGGGTCCGATGAGCAGTTCTTC CASSLSITGTGSDEQFF TRBJ2-1 TRBD1 once TRBV28
TGTGCCAGCAGCCAAGAAGGCGTCAGGGCCTCCCTCTATGGCTACACCTTC CASSQEGVRASLYGYTF TRBJ1-2 NA NA TRBV4-2
TGTGCCAGCAGCTTAGGAACGTATTCAGGGGTCGGCTACACCTTC CASSLGTYSGVGYTF TRBJ1-2 NA once TRBV11-2
TGTGCCAGCAGCTTGGCCGCAGGATCCCAAAACACCGGGGAGCTGTTTTTT CASSLAAGSQNTGELFF TRBJ2-2 NA NA TRBV5-8
TGTGCCAGCAGCGATAACGTAAACAGGGGCAAGGCTGAAGCTTTCTTT CASSDNVNRGKAEAFF TRBJ1-1 TRBD1 few TRBV7-9
TGTGCCAGCAGGGCGGGGCCGGGGACTGAAGCTTTCTTT CASRAGPGTEAFF TRBJ1-1 NA NA TRBV2
TGTGCCAGCAGCTTAGACAGGGACACTGAAGCTTTCTTT CASSLDRDTEAFF TRBJ1-1 NA NA TRBV7-2
TGTGCCAGCAGTCCCGGTCGTGAAATGAACACTGAAGCTTTCTTT CASSPGREMNTEAFF TRBJ1-1 NA NA TRBV6-5
TGTGCCAGCAGTTTATACCGCTTAACTGCTGGCTACACCTTC CASSLYRLTAGYTF TRBJ1-2 NA NA TRBV28
TGTGCCAGCAGCTTAGCGCCCCGTTTGAGACTCCCCAATGAGCAGTTCTTC CASSLAPRLRLPNEQFF TRBJ2-1 NA NA TRBV7-9
TGTGCCAGCAGCCAAGTAGATGATTACGAGCAGTACTTC CASSQVDDYEQYF TRBJ2-7 NA NA TRBV3-1/TRBV3-2
TGTGCCAGCAGTTACTGGACTAATCAGCCCCAGCATTTT CASSYWTNQPQHF TRBJ1-5 NA NA TRBV6-2/TRBV6-3
TGTGCCAGCAGTTACTCGATGTCAGTGGATCAGCCCCAGCATTTT CASSYSMSVDQPQHF TRBJ1-5 NA NA TRBV6-5
TGTGCCAGCACGCCCTTCCGAGACACCATATATTTT CASTPFRDTIYF TRBJ1-3 NA NA TRBV6-5
TGTGCCAGTAGGAGACAGTTACTGAACACTGAAGCTTTCTTT CASRRQLLNTEAFF TRBJ1-1 NA NA TRBV19
TGTGCCAGCAGCGCTGGACAGAACTTACAAGAGACCCAGTACTTC CASSAGQNLQETQYF TRBJ2-5 NA NA TRBV7-9
TGTGCCATCAGTGTAAGCGGGGGGGCTCAGGAGACCCAGTACTTC CAISVSGGAQETQYF TRBJ2-5 TRBD2 few TRBV10-3
TGTGCCAGCTCACAATCAAGGCCCGGGAATCAGCCCCAGCATTTT CASSQSRPGNQPQHF TRBJ1-5 NA NA TRBV18
TGCGCCAGCAGGCAGGGAAGGGGAACCTATAATTCACCCCTCCACTTT CASRQGRGTYNSPLHF TRBJ1-6 NA NA TRBV4-1
TGTGCCAGCGCCGGGACAGCGAATCAGCCCCAGCATTTT CASAGTANQPQHF TRBJ1-5 TRBD1 NA TRBV28
TGTGCCAGCACCGCCAGAGGACAGGGGCGGGAGCAGTACTTC CASTARGQGREQYF TRBJ2-7 TRBD1 NA TRBV27
TGTGCCAGCAGCTTGGGGGCAGGGGGCAACACTGAAGCTTTCTTT CASSLGAGGNTEAFF TRBJ1-1 TRBD1 NA TRBV5-4
TGCGCCAGCAGGGGGGAACAGGGGGACCTTTTCGGGGAGCTGTTTTTT CASRGEQGDLFGELFF TRBJ2-2 TRBD1 NA TRBV4-1
TGTGCCAGCAGCTTATACCGGGACAGGAGGAACACCGGGGAGCTGTTTTTT CASSLYRDRRNTGELFF TRBJ2-2 TRBD1 NA TRBV7-9
TGTGCCAGCAGTTCCCCCGGGCAGGGTAACACTGAAGCTTTCTTT CASSSPGQGNTEAFF TRBJ1-1 NA NA TRBV6-2/TRBV6-3
TGTGCCAGCAGCCTGGGGGGGGTCTCAATGAACACTGAAGCTTTCTTT CASSLGGVSMNTEAFF TRBJ1-1 NA NA TRBV28
TGTGCCAGCAGCCTGTGGGCCGGGACAGGGGGAGATCAGCCCCAGCATTTT CASSLWAGTGGDQPQHF TRBJ1-5 TRBD1 once TRBV5-6
TGTGCCAGCAGCTTCCAAGGAAACACCATATATTTT CASSFQGNTIYF TRBJ1-3 NA NA TRBV7-2
TGTGCCAGCAGCTTAATGACAGGGGATGGTTCACCCCTCCACTTT CASSLMTGDGSPLHF TRBJ1-6 TRBD1 NA TRBV11-2
TGTGCCAGCGATTTAGGGGCACGCACAGATACGCAGTATTTT CASDLGARTDTQYF TRBJ2-3 NA NA TRBV2
TGTGCCAGCAGTTTGGGGACAGAAAATTCACCCCTCCACTTT CASSLGTENSPLHF TRBJ1-6 TRBD1 few TRBV28
TGTGCCAGCAGCCTTCAGGTCAGCTCCTACGAGCAGTACTTC CASSLQVSSYEQYF TRBJ2-7 NA NA TRBV7-8
TGTGCCAGCAGCGTAGGGGCGGGGGGGCCCAGCGGTGAGCAGTTCTTC CASSVGAGGPSGEQFF TRBJ2-1 TRBD2 NA TRBV9
TGTGCCAGCAGCTTGGCGGGGGGCCCCCAGCATTTT CASSLAGGPQHF TRBJ1-5 NA NA TRBV5-5
TGTGCCAGCACCATCAGCCAGGTTTACTATGGCTACACCTTC CASTISQVYYGYTF TRBJ1-2 NA NA TRBV7-9
TGTGCCAGTTCCTGGACTAGCCGGGAGACCCAGTACTTC CASSWTSRETQYF TRBJ2-5 TRBD2 NA TRBV19
TGTGCCAGCAGTCAGTACTTAGCGGGGGGGCCAGATACGCAGTATTTT CASSQYLAGGPDTQYF TRBJ2-3 TRBD2 NA TRBV28
TGTGCCACCAGCAGAGAAGACAGGGGACCCTACAATGAGCAGTTCTTC CATSREDRGPYNEQFF TRBJ2-1 TRBD1 NA TRBV15
TGTGCCAGCAGCTTACGGGGGGCCGGTGACGAGCAGTACTTC CASSLRGAGDEQYF TRBJ2-7 NA NA TRBV11-3
TGTGCCAGCAGTCCCGACAGGATCACAGATACGCAGTATTTT CASSPDRITDTQYF TRBJ2-3 NA NA TRBV28
TGTGCCAGCAGCTTAGGAGTCGCAGGGCTCTACGAGCAGTACTTC CASSLGVAGLYEQYF TRBJ2-7 NA once TRBV7-6
TGTGCCAGCAGTTTACAGGGATTCGGCACAGATACGCAGTATTTT CASSLQGFGTDTQYF TRBJ2-3 NA NA TRBV28
TGTGCCAGCAGCCAAGATTCGAGCACAGATACGCAGTATTTT CASSQDSSTDTQYF TRBJ2-3 NA NA TRBV3-1/TRBV3-2
TGTGCCAGCAGATCGGACAGGGATCCCTACGAGCAGTACTTC CASRSDRDPYEQYF TRBJ2-7 TRBD1 NA TRBV7-9
TGTGCCAGCAGTTTACAGGGGTATCAGCCCCAGCATTTT CASSLQGYQPQHF TRBJ1-5 NA once TRBV12-3/TRBV12-4
TGTGCCAGCAGTTGGGGGACAGTAAACACTGAAGCTTTCTTT CASSWGTVNTEAFF TRBJ1-1 TRBD1 NA TRBV6-5
TGTGCCAGCAGCGCCGAACTCACAGGGGGCCTCTATGGCTACACCTTC CASSAELTGGLYGYTF TRBJ1-2 TRBD1 NA TRBV7-9
TGTGCCACCAGTGACTCGGCGGCTCTCTATGGCTACACCTTC CATSDSAALYGYTF TRBJ1-2 NA NA TRBV24-1